This T cell receptor (beta chain) was identified during a study of Graves' ophthalmopathy and Graves' hyperthyroidism. Study results and limitations: Most expanded clonotypes in thyroid above 0.001 frequency also showed up in blood.

J gave up 5 bases and V 7 bases, and 16 bases lay outside the gene matches. The CDR3 totals 16 residues. Hyperthyroidism showing no ophthalmopathy within 18 months of follow-up was stable. Ages of hyperthyroidism patients ran from 18 to 65, and their diagnoses were new, under 2 months' duration. This clonotype was seen ten or more times. Its antigen is as yet unknown. The authors amplified TCR beta CDR3 regions, and they did so from RNA transcripts for repertoire sequencing. Second-round multiplex PCR followed a first-round RT-PCR using HTBI primers. TCRdb reprocessed the multiplex PCR reads with MiXCR, giving one entry per CDR3 protein. The table includes some 360,000 distinct CDR3 sequences, about a sixth detected once.

V is TRBV12-3 or TRBV12-4 and J is TRBJ2-5; 7 nucleotides line up with TRBD2. The receptor comes from an adult woman with stable Graves' hyperthyroidism. The source material was peripheral blood. DNA of the CDR3: TGTGCCAGCAAGGGAGGGGCCGCCAGGTTCGGTGAGACCCAGTACTTC. Translation gives CASKGGAARFGETQYF.